This T cell receptor (beta chain) was identified in a study of blood T cell repertoires in COVID-19. Profiling relied on immunoSEQ multiplex PCR, and the TCRdb table lists in-frame clones only, not all of them. The sample holds about 300,000 clones, roughly 91% seen once. Trimming took off 5 bases at V and 0 bases at J, with 20 bases between the two ends. The germline V gene has CDR1 SEHNR and CDR2 FQNEAQ (reference sequence). This CDR3 is 18 amino acids long. Sequences were obtained from PBMCs or T cells enriched from blood (not recorded which). The chain uses TRBV7-9 and TRBJ2-1; weak D call: TRBD1 (6 bases). The TCR sequence derives from a woman between 45 and 60 years old who had been exposed to COVID-19. CDR3 bases: TGTGCCAGCAGCGATACTCCAGGACAGCGCAGCTCCTACAATGAGCAGTTCTTC. Its translation is CASSDTPGQRSSYNEQFF.